The clone carrying this T cell receptor beta chain was counted between two and nine times. The antigen is undetermined. The data originate from a study of post-analysis software for immune sequencing data. Unique molecular identifiers were built into the TCR beta cDNA libraries. TCRdb independently ran MiXCR on the PCR reads; one entry per CDR3 protein. This sample has hundreds of thousands of distinct CDR3 sequences, with approximately 42% found just once. Overall study results and limits: Samples sharing a preparation batch grouped tightly together when assessed by F measure. Five TRBV segments occurring more often in patients than controls included TRBV5-6, TRBV5-1 and TRBV20-1.

Germline V gene lookup returns CDR1 MDHEN and CDR2 SYDVKM. V lost 10 bases, J lost 7 bases, and 11 bases stayed unmatched. The CDR3 is 14 amino acids. The chain carries TRBV28 and TRBJ1-5, with 9 bases fitting TRBD1. The sample consisted of blood. This TCR came from a girl aged 2-10 years with multiple sclerosis. The CDR3: CAISPGTGSQPQHF. CDR3 coding DNA: TGTGCCATATCTCCCGGGACAGGGAGCCAGCCCCAGCATTTT.